One and the same sample provided the 18 T cell receptor beta chains below, sequenced in a study of CD8 T cells in ankylosing spondylitis. TCRdb reanalysed the 5' RACE reads using MiXCR and keeps one entry per CDR3 protein. The sample shows about 160,000 distinct CDR3 sequences, about a sixth of them seen only once. The sequenced sample consisted of blood, either unsorted or a sorted T cell fraction (not recorded which). Receptors were obtained from a male donor with ankylosing spondylitis or in good health (not recorded which).

This clonotype was picked up many times. The chain carries TRBV4-1 and TRBJ1-1, with 9 bases identical to TRBD1. J gave up 11 bases and V 4 bases, and 17 bases lay outside the gene matches. The CDR3 length is 16 residues. Looked up from germline, CDR1 is MGHRA and CDR2 is YSYEKL. The CDR3 is CASSLQMGLQGARAFF. CDR3 sequence (DNA): TGCGCCAGCAGCCTACAAATGGGGTTACAGGGGGCGCGGGCTTTCTTT.

The chain couples TRBV11-2 to TRBJ1-3, with D possibly matching TRBD1 (5 bases). Germline CDR1 SGHAT, CDR2 FQNNGV. V was trimmed by 5 bases and J by 2 bases, leaving 16 bases between them. This CDR3 spans 16 amino acids. Here the CDR3 DNA reads TGTGCCAGCAGCGGATGGACACCGAGCCCTGGAAACACCATATATTTT. Protein sequence: CASSGWTPSPGNTIYF. Complete variable domain (other parts from reference TRBV11-2 and TRBJ1-3): EAGVAQSPRYKIIEKRQSVAFWCNPISGHATLYWYQQILGQGPKLLIQFQNNGVVDDSQLPKDRFSAERLKGVDSTLKIQPAKLEDSAVYLCASSGWTPSPGNTIYFGEGSWLTVV.

V and J are TRBV12-3 or TRBV12-4 and TRBJ1-5, with 7 nucleotides matching TRBD1. The ends lost 7 bases at V and 4 bases at J; junction bases unmatched: 7. The CDR3 is made up of 14 amino acids. The CDR3 protein is CASTLTGHNQPQHF. Written as DNA, the CDR3 is TGTGCCAGCACCTTGACAGGGCATAATCAGCCCCAGCATTTT.

A few counts support this clonotype. CDR3: CASSSTGTSGFYEQYF. CDR3 coding DNA: TGTGCCAGCAGCTCGACCGGGACTAGCGGGTTCTACGAGCAGTACTTC. V and J are TRBV11-2 and TRBJ2-7, with TRBD2 matching over 12 bases. V lost 4 bases, J lost 3 bases, and 7 bases stayed unmatched. CDR1 and CDR2 (germline): SGHAT, FQNNGV. CDR3 length equals 16 residues.

The chain employs TRBV6-1 and TRBJ1-1; a weak D match, TRBD1 (5 bases). The CDR3 consists of 13 residues. V was clipped by 8 bases and J by 5 bases, with 15 bases between them. Germline V lookup: CDR1 MNHNS, CDR2 SASEGT. The DNA for the CDR3 is TGTGCCAGCCAGGGTTATCTGGGGACTGAAGCTTTCTTT. As protein: CASQGYLGTEAFF.

The table lists this clonotype with a few counts. At one boundary the junction diverges from the germline segment, which might be a read error. The rearrangement uses TRBV13 and TRBJ2-2, with TRBD1 matching over 10 bases. This CDR3 has 16 residues. Germline CDR1 is PRHDT and CDR2 is FYEKMQ (reference sequence). The CDR3 region is CASRRRDRGHTGELLF. CDR3 DNA: TGTGCCAGTCGGAGGAGGGACAGGGGTCACACCGGGGAGCTGTTGTTT.

The chain uses TRBV7-2 and TRBJ1-5; tentative D call: TRBD1 (6 bases). V gave up 2 bases and J gave up 15 bases, with 23 bases separating them. Germline-derived CDR1 and CDR2 are SGHTA and FQGNSA. There are 15 residues in the CDR3. The CDR3 protein is CASSLWGQGKATWHF. The CDR3 DNA sequence: TGTGCCAGCAGCTTATGGGGCCAGGGGAAAGCAACCTGGCATTTT.

This clonotype was picked up many times. This chain uses TRBV5-6 with TRBJ1-1; TRBD1 might be the D (5 bases). Trimming left V 5 bases short and J 6 bases short, with 14 bases between. This CDR3 spans 13 amino acids. Germline CDR1 is SGHDT and CDR2 is YYEEEE. CDR3 region: CASRPLGGAEAFF. In DNA form, the CDR3 reads TGTGCCAGCAGGCCCCTTGGGGGGGCTGAAGCTTTCTTT.

This clonotype was seen only a few times. This rearrangement joins TRBV20-1 to TRBJ1-1; no clear D. This CDR3 spans 14 amino acids. Germline loops: CDR1 DFQATT, CDR2 SNEGSKA (reference sequence). Trimming pared 1 base from V and 5 bases from J, leaving 14 bases between. The CDR3 DNA reads as TGCAGTGCTAGAGCAGTGGTGATGGGAACTGAAGCTTTCTTT. This sequence encodes CSARAVVMGTEAFF.

Of note for this clonotype: Mismatch with germline at one junction end may stem from a read error. The V gene is TRBV20-1, the J gene TRBJ2-1, with TRBD1 identical over 8 bases. Germline loops: CDR1 DFQATT, CDR2 SNEGSKA (reference sequence). This CDR3 is 13 amino acids long. The CDR3 loop is CSARDASGQGALF. As DNA, the CDR3 is TGCAGTGCTAGAGATGCGTCGGGGCAGGGGGCTCTCTTC.

In this sample, this clonotype turned up a few times. This chain uses TRBV5-1 with TRBJ2-7, with D possibly matching TRBD1 (7 bases). The germline V gene has CDR1 SGHRS and CDR2 YFSETQ. V was pared by 3 bases and J by 0 bases, with 10 bases between. The CDR3 totals 14 residues. Written as DNA, the CDR3 is TGCGCCAGCAGCTCGCAGGGGGGCTCCTACGAGCAGTACTTC. Translation gives CASSSQGGSYEQYF.

This clonotype occurred many times. The chain links TRBV5-1 to TRBJ2-7; D may be TRBD1 or TRBD2 (5 bases each). Trimming shortened V by 10 bases and J by 2 bases, and 13 bases separated the two germline ends. This CDR3 spans 12 amino acids. Per the germline V gene, CDR1 is SGHRS and CDR2 is YFSETQ. The CDR3 nucleotides are TGCGCCTCCGGGGCAGAGCCCTACGAGCAGTACTTC. Its translation is CASGAEPYEQYF.

There are a few counts of this clonotype. The V call is TRBV12-3 or TRBV12-4, the J call TRBJ2-2; D is possibly TRBD1 or TRBD2 (5 bases each). Trimming pared 8 bases from V and 3 bases from J, leaving 19 bases between. This CDR3 region has 16 residues. Here the CDR3 reads CASGAGTSPYTGELFF. In DNA form, the CDR3 reads TGTGCCAGCGGCGCCGGGACCTCCCCCTACACCGGGGAGCTGTTTTTT.

This clonotype showed up many times. The rearrangement joins TRBV2 to TRBJ1-5; TRBD1 might be the D (6 bases). Germline lookup yields CDR1 SNHLY and CDR2 FYNNEI. This CDR3 is 14 amino acids long. V was shortened by 8 bases and J by 4 bases, with 15 bases between the two germline ends. CDR3 DNA: TGTGCCAGCGCGGTCGAAAGGGGGAATCAGCCCCAGCATTTT. It encodes CASAVERGNQPQHF.

Many counts were recorded for this clonotype. The rearrangement uses TRBV20-1 and TRBJ2-7, with TRBD2 matching 7 bases. CDR1 is DFQATT and CDR2 is SNEGSKA in the germline V gene (reference sequence). V lost 1 base and J lost 1; bases outside the gene matches: 7. This CDR3 spans 15 amino acids. CDR3 DNA: TGCAGTGCTAGAGGATCTAGCGGCCTTTCCTACGAGCAGTACTTC. The encoded protein is CSARGSSGLSYEQYF.

J is TRBJ2-3 and V is TRBV5-4; D unclear. Germline V gene data show CDR1 as SGHNT and CDR2 as YYREEE (reference sequence). The V gene lost 1 base and the J gene lost 1 base, with 4 bases spanning the gap. CDR3 length equals 13 residues. The CDR3 DNA reads as TGTGCCAGCAGCTTGAAGGGCACAGATACGCAGTATTTT. As protein: CASSLKGTDTQYF.

This clonotype turned up a few times. The chain has TRBV6-1 and TRBJ1-5; D is unresolved. Trimming shortened V by 6 bases and J by 5 bases, and 11 bases separated the two germline ends. CDR1 is MNHNS, CDR2 SASEGT, per germline. CDR3 length equals 13 residues. The CDR3 coding sequence is TGTGCCAGCAGCTGGGCTGGGGATCAGCCCCAGCATTTT. This gives the protein CASSWAGDQPQHF.

This clonotype was detected many times. This chain joins TRBV3-1 and TRBJ2-1, with D possibly TRBD2 on 5 matching bases. CDR1 LGHDT and CDR2 YNNKEL come from the germline V gene (reference sequence). V was clipped by 4 bases and J by 6 bases, with 13 bases between them. CDR3 length: 14 residues. The CDR3 DNA sequence: TGTGCCAGCAGCCTCAGGACTGCAACCAATGAGCAGTTCTTC. Amino acid sequence: CASSLRTATNEQFF.